The rows below give T cell receptor beta chains drawn from one sample of a study of early T cells in non-severe SARS-CoV-2 infection. TCRdb reprocessed the 5' RACE reads via MiXCR and lists one record per CDR3 protein. The data show about 21,000 distinct CDR3 sequences, around 5.8% seen once. The sequences come from whole blood, collected at baseline. The receptors stem from an adult who was a healthcare worker with PCR-confirmed SARS-CoV-2 infection or an uninfected control (not recorded which). Each CDR3 is given with its conserved first and last residue. Fields, in order: J gene, V gene, clone size, D gene, CDR3 DNA, CDR3 protein. A D gene is named only where the DNA matches it firmly. Where a row states a size, it is once, few, many or the class of an expanded clone; other rows omit it.

TRBJ1-1 TRBV11-2 few - TGTGCCAGCAGCTTATCCGCGTACATGAACACTGAAGCTTTCTTT CASSLSAYMNTEAFF
TRBJ1-2 TRBV24-1 many - TGTGCCACCAGTGAGCCGGGCGGTCGAGGCTACACCTTC CATSEPGGRGYTF
TRBJ1-1 TRBV7-2 many TRBD1 TGTGCCAGCAGTCGGACACAGGGGATTATGAACACTGAAGCTTTCTTT CASSRTQGIMNTEAFF
TRBJ2-1 TRBV21-1 many - TGTGCCAGCAGCAAATTAGGGGGCGCCTCCTACAATGAGCAGTTCTTC CASSKLGGASYNEQFF
TRBJ2-6 TRBV27 many - TGTGCCAGCAGCTCGTCTGGGGCCAACGTCCTGACTTTC CASSSSGANVLTF
TRBJ2-3 TRBV3-1 many - TGTGCCAGCAGGCATACAGATACGCAGTATTTT CASRHTDTQYF
TRBJ2-1 TRBV29-1 few TRBD1 TGCAGCGCAGGACAGGGGGCTACTGAGCAGTTCTTC CSAGQGATEQFF
TRBJ2-1 TRBV7-2 - - TGTGCCAGCAGCCCCCTGATCGGCCACTACAATGAGCAGTTCTTC CASSPLIGHYNEQFF
TRBJ2-7 TRBV28 few TRBD1 TGTGCCAGCAGGGGGACAGGGGTGCACTACGAGCAGTACTTC CASRGTGVHYEQYF
TRBJ1-6 TRBV10-3 medium-sized TRBD1 TGTGCCATCAGTGCTGGACAGGGGGCGAGATCACCCCTCCACTTT CAISAGQGARSPLHF
TRBJ1-1 TRBV7-9 medium-sized - TGTGCCAGCAGCTTTGGGGTTGGATACACTGAAGCTTTCTTT CASSFGVGYTEAFF
TRBJ2-3 TRBV20-1 medium-sized TRBD2 TGCAGTGCTGGGAAGACGCTACTAGCGGGGACCACAGATACGCAGTATTTT CSAGKTLLAGTTDTQYF
TRBJ2-3 TRBV5-1 many TRBD2 TGCGCCAGCAGTCTCATTAGCGGGGGACCAGATACGCAGTATTTT CASSLISGGPDTQYF
TRBJ1-6 TRBV7-2 - - TGTGCCAGCAGCTTATACCTCGATTCACCCCTCCACTTT CASSLYLDSPLHF
TRBJ2-1 TRBV6-6 - TRBD1 TGTGCCAGCAGTTACTCTGAAGCCGGGACAGGGGGCTGGGATGAGCAGTTCTTC CASSYSEAGTGGWDEQFF
TRBJ1-5 TRBV6-5 few - TGTGCCAGCGGACAGCCAGGTAGCAATCAGCCCCAGCATTTT CASGQPGSNQPQHF
TRBJ1-4 TRBV18 many - TGTGCCAGCTCACCACCCACCGGACTCGTCGGCGAAAAACTGTTTTTT CASSPPTGLVGEKLFF
TRBJ2-5 TRBV3-2 few - TGTGCCAGCAGCCAAGCCCGAGACTGGCTGAAAGAGACCCAGTACTTC CASSQARDWLKETQYF
TRBJ1-1 TRBV2 - - TGTGCCAGCACGGCGAACATGAACACTGAAGCTTTCTTT CASTANMNTEAFF